A selection of T cell receptor beta chains follows, all from one sample in a study of blood T cell repertoires in COVID-19. TCRdb's table, derived via immunoSEQ multiplex PCR, lists solely in-frame clones and lacks some. The sample lists some 250,000 clones, roughly 80% occurring once. Sequenced: peripheral blood. These receptors all stem from an elderly woman with acute or convalescent COVID-19. Both conserved end residues are part of each CDR3. Fields, in order: V gene, D gene, clone size, J gene, CDR3 DNA, CDR3 protein. D genes are given only for firm matches. The size of a clone is reported for some rows only, either as once, few or many, or as a class for expanded clones.

TRBV2	.	.	TRBJ1-2	TGTGCCAGCACCTTTACGCCAGGCTCAGCTGGTGGCTACACCTTC	CASTFTPGSAGGYTF
TRBV12-3/TRBV12-4	.	.	TRBJ1-2	TGTGCCAGCAGGCCCACGGGACTCGATACTTACACCTTC	CASRPTGLDTYTF
TRBV27	.	few	TRBJ2-3	TGTGCCAGCAGGCCCGGTGGAGGTACGCAGTATTTT	CASRPGGGTQYF
TRBV19	.	.	TRBJ1-1	TGTGCCAGTACTCTAAGACAGAACACTGAAGCTTTCTTT	CASTLRQNTEAFF
TRBV19	TRBD1	.	TRBJ2-7	TGTGCCACCCCAGGTCAGAGGGGGCGCCGAACCTCCTACGAGCAGTACTTC	CATPGQRGRRTSYEQYF
TRBV5-4	.	.	TRBJ2-2	TGTGCCAGCAGCTTGCAGGGGATCACCGGGGAGCTGTTTTTT	CASSLQGITGELFF
TRBV11-2	TRBD2	.	TRBJ2-7	TGTGCCAGCAGCTTGAAGTGGCTAGCGGGGAGCTACGAGCAGTACTTC	CASSLKWLAGSYEQYF
TRBV7-2	TRBD2	.	TRBJ2-3	TGTGCCAGCAGGGTGGGACTAGCGGGGGCTAGCACAGATACGCAGTATTTT	CASRVGLAGASTDTQYF
TRBV4-2	.	once	TRBJ2-3	TGTGCCAGCAGCCAAGATTCCGAGGCAACGCAGTATTTT	CASSQDSEATQYF
TRBV14	TRBD2	.	TRBJ2-2	TGTGCCAGCAGCCAAGAGATAGCGGGGCCAGGCACCGGGGAGCTGTTTTTT	CASSQEIAGPGTGELFF
TRBV6-6	.	once	TRBJ2-2	TGTGCCAGCAGCCTCCGAGGTACGGCGGCCGGGGAGCTGTTTTTT	CASSLRGTAAGELFF
TRBV2	.	.	TRBJ1-2	TGTGCCAGCAGTGAAGCACGCGAGGGTCGGAGGGGCTACACCTTC	CASSEAREGRRGYTF
TRBV5-1	.	once	TRBJ2-5	TGCGCCAGCAGCTTGGCGGAGGGTAGGGCAGAGACCCAGTACTTC	CASSLAEGRAETQYF
TRBV2	.	once	TRBJ1-3	TGTGCCAGCATTTACTTGGTGGGAAACACCATATATTTT	CASIYLVGNTIYF
TRBV5-4	.	few	TRBJ2-7	TGTGCCAGCAGCTTTGATGGGAGCGGCCTCTACGAGCAGTACTTC	CASSFDGSGLYEQYF
TRBV30	TRBD2	.	TRBJ2-1	TGTGCCTGGAGTGTAGGGACTAGCGGGAGGAGATACAATGAGCAGTTCTTC	CAWSVGTSGRRYNEQFF
TRBV3-1/TRBV3-2	.	.	TRBJ1-6	TGTGCCAGCAGTCCCAGGCAGGGGAATTCACCCCTCCACTTT	CASSPRQGNSPLHF
TRBV6-5	.	.	TRBJ2-7	TGTGCCAGCAGTTTCGGGACACTCCGAACCTACGAGCAGTACTTC	CASSFGTLRTYEQYF
TRBV25-1	.	.	TRBJ2-2	TGTGCCAGCAGTGAAGATCACAGGGTCCCGAACACCGGGGAGCTGTTTTTT	CASSEDHRVPNTGELFF
TRBV23-1	.	.	TRBJ2-3	TGCGCCAGCAGTCAATCACAAGGAGAGTATTTT	CASSQSQGEYF